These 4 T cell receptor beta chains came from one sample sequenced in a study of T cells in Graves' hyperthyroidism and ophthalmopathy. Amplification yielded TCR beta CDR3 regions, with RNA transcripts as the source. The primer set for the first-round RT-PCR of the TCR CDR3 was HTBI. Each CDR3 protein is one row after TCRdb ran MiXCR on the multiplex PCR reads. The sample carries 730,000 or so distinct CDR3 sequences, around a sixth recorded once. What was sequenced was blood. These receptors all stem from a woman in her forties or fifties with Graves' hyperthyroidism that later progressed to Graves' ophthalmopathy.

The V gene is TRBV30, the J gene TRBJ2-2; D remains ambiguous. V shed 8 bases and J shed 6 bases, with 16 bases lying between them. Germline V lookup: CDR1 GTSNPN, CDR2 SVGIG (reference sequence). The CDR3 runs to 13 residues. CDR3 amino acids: CAQSLWGPGELFF. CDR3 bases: TGTGCCCAAAGCCTCTGGGGTCCCGGGGAGCTGTTTTTT.

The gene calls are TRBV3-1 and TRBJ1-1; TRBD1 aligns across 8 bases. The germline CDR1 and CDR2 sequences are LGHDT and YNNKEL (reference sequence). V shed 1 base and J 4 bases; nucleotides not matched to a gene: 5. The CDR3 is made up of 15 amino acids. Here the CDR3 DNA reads TGTGCCAGCAGCCAAGGGACAGGGATTTTCACTGAAGCTTTCTTT. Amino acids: CASSQGTGIFTEAFF. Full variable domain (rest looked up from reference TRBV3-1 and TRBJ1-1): DTAVSQTPKYLVTQMGNDKSIKCEQNLGHDTMYWYKQDSKKFLKIMFSYNNKELIINETVPNRFSPKSPDKAHLNLHINSLELGDSAVYFCASSQGTGIFTEAFFGQGTRLTVV.

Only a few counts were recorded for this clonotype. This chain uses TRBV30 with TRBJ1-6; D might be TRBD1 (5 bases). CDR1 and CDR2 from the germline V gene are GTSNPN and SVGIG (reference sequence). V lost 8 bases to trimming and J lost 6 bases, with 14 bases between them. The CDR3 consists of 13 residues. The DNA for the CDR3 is TGTGCCGAACGGACTGGGGCTAATTCACCCCTCCACTTT. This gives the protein CAERTGANSPLHF.

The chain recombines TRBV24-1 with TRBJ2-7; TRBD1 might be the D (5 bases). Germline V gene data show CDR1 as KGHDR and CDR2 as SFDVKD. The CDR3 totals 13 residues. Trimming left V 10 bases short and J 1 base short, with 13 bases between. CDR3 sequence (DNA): TGTGCCACAGAATCAGGGATTTCCTACGAGCAGTACTTC. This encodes CATESGISYEQYF.